This TCR beta chain is from a study of cytomegalovirus exposure and HLA in healthy donors (dated by TCRdb to the late 2010s). Background on the whole study: In an earlier analysis of fewer than 750 of the donors, around 300 Gb of sequence data and 95 million to 130 million unique TCR beta sequences from about 180 million T cells were reported. An early release covering approximately 600 HLA-typed donors comprised around 300 gigabases of sequencing data and around 86 million unique TCR sequences. In a later genetic analysis, genome-wide SNP genotypes for about 65% of the roughly 700 donors were used, and that subset was treated as a discovery cohort. The T cell repertoires of 550 to 850 subjects were profiled by immunosequencing and related to cytomegalovirus serostatus. All discovery cohort repertoires had been generated using a single sequencing platform. Donor age, sex, ethnicity and CMV serostatus were compiled alongside the repertoire data. Among some 410 genotyped donors of the cohort, an average of about 240,000 unique TCR beta nucleotide sequences were sequenced per donor, around 18% of them non-productive. The genetic ancestry cluster associated with self-reported Caucasian donors included 81% of the roughly 360 genotyped donors. Roughly five DR-DQ haplotypes were handled as single units for association and clustering because linkage in the cohort was strong. To decide whether each TCR beta V gene segment behaved as functional or pseudogenic, an earlier analysis of fewer than 750 of the donors relied on high-throughput TCR beta sequencing. Besides the first cohort of roughly 700 subjects, a separate validation cohort made up of roughly 120 different subjects was used. To predict cytomegalovirus infection status, the study combined high-throughput TCR immunosequencing, statistical association of individual TCRs with disease status, and machine learning. Typing coverage varied by locus: 629-630 donors for A, B, C, DRB1 and DQB1; under 550 for DQA1; approximately 610 for DPA1; around 490 for DPB1. In a later analysis, previously published TCR beta repertoires from several hundred donors were re-analyzed and high-resolution HLA genotyping was added so that TCR occurrence patterns could be studied. The study aimed to test whether cataloging public T cell receptors could reveal signatures of past pathogen exposure. Class I and class II HLA loci were covered by the typing at four-digit resolution. Rather than using new phenotypic data, the later analysis identified candidate immune exposures from TCR beta sequences and from how often those sequences occurred across donors. Results and caveats for the whole study, not just this receptor: A later analysis found that most CMV-associated TCR beta chains appeared HLA-restricted, with HLA associations seemingly driven largely by CMV exposure. Because the 87-base-pair reads could not distinguish some IMGT-functional V segments, including TRBV6-2 and TRBV6-3, those segments were excluded. Across donors, most TCR sequences were observed very rarely, whereas some public TCRs were present in many individuals. In an earlier analysis of fewer than 750 of the donors, most TCR beta V segments were observed in productive rearrangements about 90% or about 30% of the time, broadly matching IMGT annotations. A later genetic analysis associated a missense DCLRE1C variant with V-gene and J-gene trimming of TCR beta chains, and an independent cohort replicated the association. Because HLA typing was missing for some donors at each locus, association tests included only the typed subset. According to a later analysis, parvovirus B19, influenza, CMV and Epstein-Barr virus appeared linked to several top co-occurrence clusters. Because counts were too low, fewer than 20 rarely observed V segments, including chromosome 9 orphons, were excluded from the earlier analysis of some 590 of the donors. Sequencing depth was assumed to be roughly uniform across donors in the presence/absence analyses, though that assumption may not hold. For the cohort, immune exposure information was limited to CMV serostatus. In both the original and validation cohorts, the classifier was reported to diagnose cytomegalovirus status with high specificity and sensitivity. Strong co-occurrence of HLA alleles, especially DR and DQ, made assigning TCR associations to individual alleles difficult. Compared with the 666-donor mean, donors in an Asian-associated ancestry cluster had fewer N-insertions in productive TCRs, according to a later genetic analysis. The authors suggested that the approach could potentially be extended to other disease states and immunological phenotypes. In the study, 164 TCR beta chains were listed as associated with cytomegalovirus. A group of highly shared sequence variants was considered likely to be a technical artifact of the sequencing pipeline. A later analysis found that TCR association rates varied across HLA loci, with DRB1 alleles showing the most associated TCRs and HLA-C alleles the fewest. This cohort had only TCR beta chains sequenced, and the lack of alpha or paired-chain data limited which features could be detected. In a later analysis, HLA-associated TCR beta chains were found to be more clonally expanded and to have lower generation probabilities than equally common non-associated chains. A further reported finding was that TCR beta sequences accurately predicted the HLA-A and HLA-B alleles for most subjects in the first cohort. In vitro tests confirmed that a few of the cytomegalovirus-associated TCR beta chains recognize cytomegalovirus antigens. Linkage disequilibrium might explain the correlated functional status among segregating V segments, but an unknown experimental factor could not be excluded. Specific HLA alleles were associated with 15,000 to 20,000 TCR beta sequences at a false discovery rate of 0.05 in a later analysis.

V is pruned by 5 bases and J by 1 base, leaving 10 bases of the junction without a gene match. The CDR3 has 17 amino acids, counting the end cysteine and phenylalanine. The sequence is cut down to CDR3 DNA, 51 bases in frame from base 1. The germline V gene (reference sequence) sets CDR1 to MNHEY and CDR2 to SMNVEV. The cohort comprised fewer than 750 healthy bone marrow donors. At the time of sampling, every cohort member was nominally healthy, though immune exposures that went unrecorded were likely present. The donor was CMV seropositive and was included in the group of 250 to 300 seropositive cohort members. Every donor gave a peripheral blood sample, and the peripheral blood mononuclear cells from that sample were used for TCR beta sequencing. Genomic DNA was extracted from the blood cell samples with the Qiagen DNeasy Blood Extraction Kit. Library preparation employed the immunoSEQ multiplex PCR assay. For the multiplex PCR, a mixture combining 60 forward primers for TCR Vbeta segments and 13 reverse primers for TCR Jbeta segments was used. The CDR3 region of rearranged TCR beta genes was amplified from genomic DNA by a multiplex PCR assay. On the Illumina HiSeq System, the amplified TCR beta libraries were sequenced as 87-base-pair reads. As for the authors' bioinformatics: A later analysis tallied 70 million to 100 million unique TCR beta chains across the roughly 610 repertoires, and some 12 million of those chains were shared by two or more donors. To remove PCR and sequencing errors, raw reads were error-corrected and collapsed into unique sequences using a nearest-neighbor algorithm that merged closely related sequences. V, D and J gene segments were assigned by aligning CDR3 sequences to IMGT reference sequences. For a sequence to be retained, a match of at least six nucleotides to both a V gene segment and a J gene segment was required. Rearrangements were classified as productive when the CDR3 lacked stop codons and remained in frame with V and J, and all other rearrangements were classified as non-productive. Following IMGT convention, CDR3 was defined as the stretch from the second conserved V-encoded cysteine up to the conserved J-encoded phenylalanine. The earlier analysis of about 500 of the donors excluded sequences that lacked an unambiguous match to a single V gene segment. An earlier analysis of several hundred of the donors classified V segments as functional when productive rearrangements were above 56.7% and as segregating when the standard deviation between donors was above 5%. A statistical classification framework was built for diagnosing cytomegalovirus status from the catalog of TCR beta chain sequences. In a later analysis, V and J genes were assigned by comparing TCR nucleotide sequences against IMGT/GENE-DB human TR gene sequences. In a later analysis, CDR3 sequences and most-parsimonious VDJ recombination scenarios were assigned using the TCRdist pipeline. In a later analysis, each TCR beta chain was defined by its CDR3 amino acid sequence together with its V-gene family, and reads lacking a unique V-gene family were excluded. In a later analysis, around 600 highly shared, low-generation-probability nucleotide sequences were removed to address suspected cross-contamination and a sequencing artifact. In a later analysis, a clonal expansion index for each public chain was calculated from normalized within-repertoire ranks of inferred template counts. In a later analysis, generation probabilities were computed using a VDJ recombination model fitted to out-of-frame rearrangements, and the results were checked against IGoR. Hypergeometric tests were used in a later analysis to score TCR-TCR, TCR-HLA and TCR-CMV co-occurrence, with a repertoire-size bias correction applied to the TCR pairs. False discovery rates were estimated in a later analysis by permuting HLA or CMV assignments 20 times. In a later analysis, co-occurring TCRs were grouped using DBSCAN, with TCRdist sequence similarity added in when clustering inside HLA-allele-positive subsets. Co-occurrence clustering excluded repertoires with fewer than 30,000 or more than 120,000 public chains, plus five with anomalous nucleotide sharing. The source is immuneACCESS, and TCRdb retained only in-frame sequences with V and J called. Part of the clones is not carried over; for the studies checked, unresolved V genes explain less than half of this, and the remainder is unexplained. The V and J calls and clone size come from that table; D and trimming were worked out from the DNA. The sample data list roughly 120,000 clones, and about 73% of these were observed just once. Clones ranked in the top ten supply 4% to 4.5% of the sample.

On this clone itself: Its antigen is still unknown. No per-base quality is available; no much larger clone lies one base away.

This sequence was found in a woman aged 50 to 65 in good health and CMV-seropositive. Sequencing was performed on PBMCs. In this chain, TRBV27 is recombined with TRBJ2-1; 8 of the junction bases match TRBD1. The DNA sequence is TGTGCCAGCAGTCCTGAGACAGGGGAAGGGTCCTACAATGAGCAGTTCTTC. Translation gives CASSPETGEGSYNEQFF.